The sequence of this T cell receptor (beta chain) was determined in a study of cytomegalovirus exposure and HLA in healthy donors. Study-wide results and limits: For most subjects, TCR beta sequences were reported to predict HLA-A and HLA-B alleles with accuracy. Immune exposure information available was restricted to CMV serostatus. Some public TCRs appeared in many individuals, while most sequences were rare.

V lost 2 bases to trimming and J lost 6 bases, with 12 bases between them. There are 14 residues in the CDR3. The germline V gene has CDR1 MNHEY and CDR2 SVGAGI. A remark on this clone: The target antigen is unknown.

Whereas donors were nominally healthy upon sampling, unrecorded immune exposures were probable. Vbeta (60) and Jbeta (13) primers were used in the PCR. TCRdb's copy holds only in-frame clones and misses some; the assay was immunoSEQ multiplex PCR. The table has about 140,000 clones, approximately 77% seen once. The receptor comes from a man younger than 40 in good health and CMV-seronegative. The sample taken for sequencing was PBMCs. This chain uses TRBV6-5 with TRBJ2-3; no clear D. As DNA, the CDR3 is TGTGCCAGCAGTTACACGCTGAGTGCGGATACGCAGTATTTT. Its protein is CASSYTLSADTQYF.